This TCR beta chain was recovered during a study of blood T cell repertoires in COVID-19. CDR3 length equals 16 residues. In germline, CDR1 is MNHEY, CDR2 SMNVEV (reference sequence). The V and J ends lost 6 bases and 5 bases respectively, with 19 bases between them. Produced via immunoSEQ multiplex PCR; TCRdb's table is partial and in-frame only. The sample includes about 250,000 clones, approximately 88% seen only once; the top ten take under 8%. This clonotype originated in a woman aged 25 to 39 with COVID-19, enrolled during active disease. The chain is built from TRBV27 and TRBJ2-2; D call uncertain. The material sequenced was peripheral blood. The CDR3 nucleotides read TGTGCCAGCAGCCCTCTAACCGGAGCTTCTACCGGGGAGCTGTTTTTT. This translates into CASSPLTGASTGELFF.